This T cell receptor (beta chain) was recovered during a study of T cell repertoires in cytomegalovirus infection (dated by TCRdb to the late 2010s). With regard to the full study: Donor HLA type was relevant to the analysis, because carriage of CMV infection together with the matching HLA type was indicated by public TCR beta signatures. The research as a whole found: The ex vivo response was dominated by HLA-C-restricted CMV-specific TCR beta clonotypes, which also provided the single most frequent clonotype in two of eight donors. Carriers of CMV infection plus the relevant HLA type were discriminated by the cumulative frequency of public TCR beta family members in the study cohort and in an independent approximately 360-donor cohort.

Worth noting for this clonotype: Its antigen is currently not known. Qualities for individual bases were not recorded, and no much larger clone is one base off.

The sequencing machine was an Illumina HiSeq 1500. TCRdb applied fastp at Q25 and MiXCR to the public reads, then kept only in-frame beta chains. CDR3 protein duplicates are merged, each entry listing the most common genes and DNA. This sample has some 390,000 distinct CDR3 sequences in its table, and around 18% of those were observed once. The ten largest clonotypes hold roughly 9% of the sample. The germline V end is reduced by 6 bases and the J end by 0 bases; junction bases left unmatched: 11. The CDR3 measures 16 amino acids from cysteine to phenylalanine. Left in the record is the CDR3 DNA by itself, 48 bases read in frame from the first base. CDR1 and CDR2, looked up from the germline V gene (reference sequence), are DFQATT and SNEGSKA.

Here the chain combines TRBV20-1 and TRBJ2-3; 8 middle bases align to TRBD2. The source is a human donor in good health (CMV status not recorded). Some clones in this sample may be carry-over from other donors' samples. Sample: PBMCs. In nucleotide form, the sequence is TGCAGTGCCAATCCACTAGCGGAGGGGAGCACAGATACGCAGTATTTT. Translated, this is CSANPLAEGSTDTQYF.